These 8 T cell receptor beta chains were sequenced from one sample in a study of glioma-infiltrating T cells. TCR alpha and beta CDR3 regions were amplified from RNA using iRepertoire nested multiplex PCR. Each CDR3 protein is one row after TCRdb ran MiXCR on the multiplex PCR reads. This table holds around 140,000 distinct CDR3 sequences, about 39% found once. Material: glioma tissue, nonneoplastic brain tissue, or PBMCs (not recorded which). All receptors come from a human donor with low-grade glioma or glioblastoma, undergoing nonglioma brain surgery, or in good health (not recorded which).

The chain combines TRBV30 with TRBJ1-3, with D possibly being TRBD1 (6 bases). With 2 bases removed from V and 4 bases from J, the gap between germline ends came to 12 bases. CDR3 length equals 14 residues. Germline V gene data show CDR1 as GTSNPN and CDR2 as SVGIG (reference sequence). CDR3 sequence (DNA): TGTGCCTGGAGTAGCGGGACACTCGGAAACACCATATATTTT. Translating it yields CAWSSGTLGNTIYF.

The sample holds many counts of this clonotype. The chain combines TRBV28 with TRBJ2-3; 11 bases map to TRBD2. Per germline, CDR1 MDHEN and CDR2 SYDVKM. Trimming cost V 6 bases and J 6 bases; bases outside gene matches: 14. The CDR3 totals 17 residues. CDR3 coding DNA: TGTGCCAGCAGCCCGGGGACTAGCGGACCCAAAGTGGATACGCAGTATTTT. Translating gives CASSPGTSGPKVDTQYF.

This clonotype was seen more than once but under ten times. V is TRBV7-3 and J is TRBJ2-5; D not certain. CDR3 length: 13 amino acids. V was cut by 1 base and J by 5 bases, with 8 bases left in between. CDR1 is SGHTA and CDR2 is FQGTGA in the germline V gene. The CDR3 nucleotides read TGTGCCAGCAGCTTAAACCCCTGGGAGACCCAGTACTTC. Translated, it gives CASSLNPWETQYF.

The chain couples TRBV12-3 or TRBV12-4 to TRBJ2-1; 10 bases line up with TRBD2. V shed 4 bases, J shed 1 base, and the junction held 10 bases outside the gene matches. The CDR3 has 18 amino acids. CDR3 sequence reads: CASSSSLAGALSYNEQFF. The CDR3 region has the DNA TGTGCCAGCAGTTCAAGTCTAGCGGGAGCATTGTCCTACAATGAGCAGTTCTTC.

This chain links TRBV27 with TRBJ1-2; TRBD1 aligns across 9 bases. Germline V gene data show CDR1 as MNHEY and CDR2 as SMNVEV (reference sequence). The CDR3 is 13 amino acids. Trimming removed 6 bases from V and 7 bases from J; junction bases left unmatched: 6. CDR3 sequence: CASSPQGAAGYTF. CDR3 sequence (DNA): TGTGCCAGCAGCCCACAGGGGGCGGCTGGCTACACCTTC.

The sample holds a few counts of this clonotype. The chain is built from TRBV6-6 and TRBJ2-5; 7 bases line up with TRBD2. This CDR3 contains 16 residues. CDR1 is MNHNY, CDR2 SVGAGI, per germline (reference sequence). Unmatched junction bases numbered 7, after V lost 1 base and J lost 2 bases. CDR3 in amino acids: CASSYLGGIDQETQYF. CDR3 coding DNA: TGTGCCAGCAGTTACTTGGGAGGGATAGATCAAGAGACCCAGTACTTC.

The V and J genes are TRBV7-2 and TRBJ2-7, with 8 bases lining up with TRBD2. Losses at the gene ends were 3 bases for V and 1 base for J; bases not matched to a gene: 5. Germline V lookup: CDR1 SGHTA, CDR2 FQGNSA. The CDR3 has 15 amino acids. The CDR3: CASSFTSGNSYEQYF. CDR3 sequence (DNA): TGTGCCAGCAGCTTCACTAGCGGCAATTCCTACGAGCAGTACTTC.

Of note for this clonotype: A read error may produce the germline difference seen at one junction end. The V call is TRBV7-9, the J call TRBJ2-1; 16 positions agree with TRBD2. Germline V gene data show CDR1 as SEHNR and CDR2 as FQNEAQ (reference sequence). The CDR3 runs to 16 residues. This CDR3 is CASSWRGTSGGDEQFF. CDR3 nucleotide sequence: TGTGCCAGTAGCTGGAGGGGGACTAGCGGGGGGGATGAGCAGTTCTTC.